This T cell receptor beta chain was identified in a study of spatial heterogeneity in lung cancer. Every cDNA TCR molecule received its own unique molecular identifier. TCRdb ran MiXCR on the 5' RACE reads and lists one entry per CDR3 protein. The repertoire consists of about 18,000 distinct CDR3 sequences, with approximately 8.3% occurring once and the leading ten covering roughly 23%. Whole-study findings and limits: Expanded intratumoral alpha and beta TCR counts tracked tumor mutation counts. It was estimated that coverage of tumor T cells reached 6% to 8% for alpha chains and more than 12% for beta chains. Ubiquitous and regional expanded TCR counts correlated with ubiquitous and regional nonsynonymous mutations, respectively.

As to time point: sample taken at primary tumor resection. Frozen PBMC, nontumor lung or tumor provided whole RNA, which was sequenced unsorted. On this clonotype: Antigen: not known.

CDR1 SGHNT and CDR2 YYREEE come from the germline V gene (reference sequence). Trimming shortened V by 0 bases and J by 0 bases, and 9 bases separated the two germline ends. This CDR3 has 15 amino acids. Sequences were derived from lung tumor tissue, sampled at surgery. The TCR originated in a male donor with early-stage non-small cell lung cancer. The chain couples TRBV5-4 to TRBJ1-2, with D unclear. The CDR3 is CASSLDLAANYGYTF. The DNA of the CDR3 is TGTGCCAGCAGCTTGGACTTAGCTGCTAACTATGGCTACACCTTC.